The rows below give T cell receptor beta chains drawn from one sample of a study of control samples from healthy donors and cancer patients. The method was immunoSEQ multiplex PCR; TCRdb's version includes in-frame clones alone and lacks a portion of them. The sample contains just over 150,000 clones, about 94% of which appear only once. The sample was blood. Source of these receptors: a woman aged 40 to 50 in good health. Each CDR3 is given with its conserved first and last residue. Each record gives: clone size, J gene, D gene, V gene, CDR3 protein, CDR3 DNA. A D gene is named only where the DNA matches it firmly. Expanded clones are given a class, and other clones once, few, many or no size at all.

- TRBJ2-5 - TRBV7-2 CASSQAGRGTQYF TGTGCCAGCAGCCAGGCAGGGCGGGGGACCCAGTACTTC
- TRBJ2-3 TRBD2 TRBV2 CASSGPAGGWDTQYF TGTGCCAGCAGTGGACCAGCGGGAGGGTGGGATACGCAGTATTTT
once TRBJ1-1 - TRBV6-2/TRBV6-3 CASSLKAEAFF TGTGCCAGCAGCCTAAAGGCTGAAGCTTTCTTT
- TRBJ1-6 - TRBV11-3 CASSFGNSPLHF TGTGCCAGCAGCTTCGGCAATTCACCCCTCCACTTT
- TRBJ2-7 - TRBV27 CASSSSYEQYF TGTGCCAGCAGTTCGTCCTACGAGCAGTACTTC
- TRBJ2-3 - TRBV5-6 CASSWPGRERTDTQYF TGTGCCAGCAGCTGGCCGGGACGCGAGCGCACAGATACGCAGTATTTT
- TRBJ1-2 - TRBV19 CASSETGSNYGYTF TGTGCCAGTAGTGAAACGGGGTCTAACTATGGCTACACCTTC
- TRBJ2-1 TRBD2 TRBV5-8 CASSSLAGIRNNEQFF TGTGCCAGCAGCTCCTTAGCGGGGATCCGTAACAATGAGCAGTTCTTC
- TRBJ1-2 - TRBV19 CASSTSPNYGYTF TGTGCCAGTAGTACCTCTCCTAACTATGGCTACACCTTC
- TRBJ2-7 TRBD1 TRBV27 CASRGQGGSYEQYF TGTGCCAGCAGGGGACAGGGGGGGTCCTACGAGCAGTACTTC
- TRBJ2-7 - TRBV9 CASSYNSGSYEQYF TGTGCCAGCAGTTATAACTCCGGCTCCTACGAGCAGTACTTC
once TRBJ2-6 - TRBV2 CASRKVGQGSGANVLTF TGTGCCAGCAGGAAGGTCGGGCAGGGCTCTGGGGCCAACGTCCTGACTTTC
- TRBJ2-3 - TRBV2 CASRMSYTDTQYF TGTGCCAGCAGAATGTCTTACACAGATACGCAGTATTTT
- TRBJ2-7 - TRBV6-6 CASSYSGLTYEQYF TGTGCCAGCAGTTACAGCGGACTTACCTACGAGCAGTACTTC
once TRBJ1-4 TRBD1 TRBV10-3 CATAGQISTNEKLFF TGTGCCACGGCGGGACAGATTTCAACTAATGAAAAACTGTTTTTT
once TRBJ1-1 TRBD1 TRBV6-5 CASSYQGVTEAFF TGTGCCAGCAGCTACCAGGGGGTCACTGAAGCTTTCTTT
- TRBJ2-1 - TRBV12-5 CASGLVSREQGEQFF TGTGCTAGTGGTTTGGTTTCGAGGGAGCAGGGTGAGCAGTTCTTC
- TRBJ1-5 - TRBV6-5 CASSYLPDYSNQPQHF TGTGCCAGCAGTTACCTACCCGATTATAGCAATCAGCCCCAGCATTTT
once TRBJ1-4 - TRBV2 CASSRTTTNEKLFF TGTGCCAGCAGTAGGACAACAACTAATGAAAAACTGTTTTTT
- TRBJ1-2 TRBD1 TRBV19 CASSRTGQPKYTF TGTGCCAGTAGCAGGACAGGCCAACCTAAGTACACCTTC
- TRBJ1-2 TRBD1 TRBV28 CASSSPTRDRGGDTF TGTGCCAGCAGTTCCCCGACCCGGGACAGGGGAGGTGACACCTTC
- TRBJ2-7 TRBD1 TRBV9 CASSARPTKTGGNEQYF TGTGCCAGCAGCGCCCGACCCACTAAGACAGGGGGCAACGAGCAGTACTTC
once TRBJ1-3 - TRBV19 CASSMRAGNTIYF TGTGCCAGTAGTATGCGGGCCGGGAACACCATATATTTT
once TRBJ1-6 - TRBV19 CASSSSSYNSPLHF TGTGCCAGTAGTTCCAGCTCCTATAATTCACCCCTCCACTTT
- TRBJ1-1 - TRBV18 CASSLAGPNTEAFF TGTGCCAGCTCACTGGCCGGACCGAACACTGAAGCTTTCTTT
- TRBJ1-3 - TRBV6-5 CASWRGGVNTIYF TGTGCCAGCTGGAGGGGCGGTGTAAACACCATATATTTT
- TRBJ1-4 TRBD1 TRBV27 CASSTGGYEKLFF TGTGCCAGCAGCACAGGGGGGTACGAAAAACTGTTTTTT
- TRBJ1-5 - TRBV20-1 CSASPPGGNQPQHF TGCAGTGCTAGTCCCCCCGGGGGCAATCAGCCCCAGCATTTT
once TRBJ1-3 - TRBV3-1/TRBV3-2 CASSQWGSGNTIYF TGTGCCAGCAGCCAATGGGGTTCTGGGAACACCATATATTTT
- TRBJ2-7 - TRBV4-3 CASSPAVSKHNEQYF TGCGCCAGCAGCCCTGCGGTTTCCAAGCATAACGAGCAGTACTTC
- TRBJ2-1 - TRBV2 CASSEMEEGYYNEQFF TGTGCCAGCAGCGAGATGGAAGAGGGGTACTACAATGAGCAGTTCTTC
- TRBJ1-1 - TRBV10-3 CAISESGEVAEAFF TGTGCCATCAGTGAATCTGGGGAGGTCGCTGAAGCTTTCTTT
- TRBJ1-2 TRBD1 TRBV6-1 CASSDRWTGDGYTF TGTGCCAGCAGTGACCGTTGGACAGGGGATGGCTACACCTTC
once TRBJ1-4 - TRBV12-3/TRBV12-4 CASSGGTAEKLFF TGTGCCAGCAGTGGGGGGACCGCAGAAAAACTGTTTTTT
- TRBJ1-1 - TRBV6-1 CASSFWGAESTEAFF TGTGCCAGCAGTTTTTGGGGGGCCGAGAGCACTGAAGCTTTCTTT
- TRBJ1-5 - TRBV19 CASSIEGGNQPQHF TGTGCCAGTAGTATAGAAGGGGGCAATCAGCCCCAGCATTTT
- TRBJ2-5 - TRBV6-2/TRBV6-3 CASSYWRVGETQYF TGTGCCAGCAGTTACTGGAGGGTAGGAGAGACCCAGTACTTC
- TRBJ1-2 - TRBV5-4 CASSSKRGVNYGYTF TGTGCCAGCAGCTCAAAGCGGGGGGTTAACTATGGCTACACCTTC
large TRBJ2-2 TRBD2 TRBV4-3 CASSLIAGDTGELFF TGCGCCAGCAGCCTAATAGCGGGAGACACCGGGGAGCTGTTTTTT
few TRBJ1-2 - TRBV11-2 CASSLAPFDYGYTF TGTGCCAGCAGCTTAGCCCCCTTTGACTATGGCTACACCTTC
- TRBJ2-1 - TRBV19 CASSSGFYNEQFF TGTGCCAGTAGTTCAGGATTCTACAATGAGCAGTTCTTC
- TRBJ2-3 - TRBV5-1 CASNPQGGRISDTQYF TGCGCCAGCAACCCCCAGGGGGGACGCATTTCCGATACGCAGTATTTT
- TRBJ2-7 - TRBV5-1 CASSFPGSYEQYF TGCGCCAGCAGCTTCCCAGGTTCCTACGAGCAGTACTTC
- TRBJ1-3 - TRBV15 CATSREWGQRNTIYF TGTGCCACCAGCAGAGAATGGGGACAACGAAACACCATATATTTT
- TRBJ2-3 TRBD2 TRBV14 CASSRLADFTDTQYF TGTGCCAGCAGCCGACTAGCGGACTTCACAGATACGCAGTATTTT
- TRBJ1-2 TRBD1 TRBV4-1 CASSQVGTGAYTF TGCGCCAGCAGCCAAGTTGGGACAGGGGCTTACACCTTC
- TRBJ2-4 - TRBV19 CASSIGQGSANIQYF TGTGCCAGTAGTATCGGTCAGGGATCCGCAAACATTCAGTACTTC
- TRBJ2-3 - TRBV7-9 CASSLQGRGTDTQYF TGTGCCAGCAGCCTGCAGGGCCGGGGAACAGATACGCAGTATTTT
- TRBJ2-7 - TRBV5-5 CASSFPQGREQYF TGTGCCAGCAGCTTCCCCCAGGGGAGGGAGCAGTACTTC
- TRBJ2-3 - TRBV9 CASSVGFDTQYF TGTGCCAGCAGCGTGGGGTTCGATACGCAGTATTTT
- TRBJ2-1 - TRBV9 CASSVALASYNEQFF TGTGCCAGCAGCGTAGCCCTAGCCTCCTACAATGAGCAGTTCTTC
once TRBJ2-7 - TRBV4-2 CASSQNPSQGPYDEQYF TGTGCCAGCAGCCAAAACCCATCCCAGGGACCTTATGACGAGCAGTACTTC
- TRBJ1-2 TRBD1 TRBV4-3 CASSQRGQGYGYTF TGCGCCAGCAGCCAAAGGGGACAGGGCTATGGCTACACCTTC
- TRBJ2-5 TRBD2 TRBV4-3 CASSHGGRAGETQYF TGCGCCAGCAGCCATGGCGGGAGGGCCGGTGAGACCCAGTACTTC
- TRBJ2-3 - TRBV2 CASSELWATDTQYF TGTGCCAGCAGTGAACTATGGGCCACAGATACGCAGTATTTT
once TRBJ1-5 - TRBV7-9 CASSLGGGGQPQHF TGTGCCAGCAGCTTAGGAGGGGGGGGGCAGCCCCAGCATTTT
- TRBJ2-3 - TRBV12-5 CASGFLGRWPRTDTQYF TGTGCTAGTGGTTTTTTGGGACGGTGGCCCCGCACAGATACGCAGTATTTT
- TRBJ2-3 - TRBV9 CASSVDGSTDTQYF TGTGCCAGCAGCGTAGACGGGAGCACAGATACGCAGTATTTT
- TRBJ1-2 TRBD1 TRBV19 CASSMSGQGIGGYTF TGTGCCAGTAGTATGTCGGGACAGGGTATAGGTGGCTACACCTTC